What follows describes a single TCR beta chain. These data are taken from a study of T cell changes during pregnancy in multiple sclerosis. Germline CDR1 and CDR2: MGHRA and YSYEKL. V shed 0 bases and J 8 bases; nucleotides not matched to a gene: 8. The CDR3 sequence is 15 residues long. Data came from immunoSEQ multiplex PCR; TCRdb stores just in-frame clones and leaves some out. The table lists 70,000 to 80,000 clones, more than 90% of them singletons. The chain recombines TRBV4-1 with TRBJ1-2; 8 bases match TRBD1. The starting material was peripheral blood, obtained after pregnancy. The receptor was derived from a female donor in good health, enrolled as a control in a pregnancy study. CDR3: CASSQDRGQAYGYTF. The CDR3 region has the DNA TGCGCCAGCAGCCAAGATCGGGGACAGGCGTACGGCTACACCTTC.